The rows below give T cell receptor beta chains drawn from one sample of a study of tumor-infiltrating lymphocytes in primary liver carcinoma. TCRdb re-analysed the multiplex PCR reads in MiXCR, keeping a single row per CDR3 protein. The top ten hold roughly 28% of the sample, which has fewer than 80,000 distinct CDR3 sequences, approximately 70% seen once. The sequencing input was tumor-adjacent normal liver tissue. The receptors shown here come from a man aged 35 to 55 with primary liver carcinoma and hepatitis B virus infection. Each CDR3 is given with its conserved first and last residue. The order of the fields is V gene, clone size, CDR3 protein. Expanded clones are given a class, and other clones once, few, many or no size at all.

TRBV29-1 | NA | CSVAGQINQPQYF
TRBV6-1 | medium-sized | CASSGLQHYGYTF
TRBV29-1 | NA | CSILGPGPTGDLFF
TRBV6-5 | once | CASSYWTGRDYGYIF
TRBV21-1 | NA | CASSKDEKWGETEYF
TRBV5-1 | many | CASSPSGTYNEQFF
TRBV11-2 | NA | CTSSSGIGASNEQFF
TRBV10-3 | NA | CAISDTGGELQHF
TRBV4-3 | NA | CASSQDYEGARCNQPQHF
TRBV5-4 | NA | CASNFLTRGAEAFF
TRBV5-4 | NA | CASSLQGLGTGEPFF
TRBV18 | NA | CASSPQGGGTEAFF
TRBV14 | many | CASSQAIPNTEAFF
TRBV10-3 | many | CAITPGTPEQYF
TRBV29-1 | NA | CSVEGDGDTIYF
TRBV29-1 | few | CSVMVSSGHEQFF
TRBV29-1 | NA | CSVEAGVSEQYF
TRBV11-2 | NA | CVSSLISGGEVAGDVNTQYF
TRBV11-1 | NA | CASSPRDSPSYEQFF
TRBV6-2/TRBV6-3 | NA | CASSWSSGNGEQYF
TRBV7-9 | NA | CAGSPPPTSGRTAYKQYF
TRBV6-2/TRBV6-3 | many | CASSFTLQGRSNQPQHF
TRBV11-2 | NA | CASSLDPWSSMRGETQYF
TRBV16 | NA | CASNLLAQETQYF
TRBV6-5 | NA | CASSYKQGPNSPLHF
TRBV11-2 | NA | CADSLELLAGTNGQFF
TRBV11-2 | NA | CASRLGTGGFFNGQLF
TRBV6-6 | NA | CANTSGREGVMGETQYF
TRBV28 | NA | CASSPPHDSDSGSTIYF
TRBV5-4 | medium-sized | CASSLESFDTQYF
TRBV29-1 | once | CSVSGTETFF
TRBV12-5 | many | CAKTGNGYEQYF
TRBV4-3 | NA | CVSSHDGVGDKPYGYTF
TRBV6-5 | NA | CASSYTGLAGDHKQFF
TRBV19 | few | CASSKGRGPYNEQFF